These 32 T cell receptor beta chains were all obtained from the same sample, sequenced in a study of glioma-infiltrating T cells after dendritic cell vaccination. Time point: after dendritic cell vaccination, including at tumor progression/relapse. Produced via immunoSEQ multiplex PCR; TCRdb's table is partial and in-frame only. The table includes tens of thousands of clones, 85% detected once. The sample here was blood, taken after dendritic cell vaccination. These receptors all come from a human donor with glioblastoma.

The chain is built from TRBV9 and TRBJ1-2; TRBD1 aligns across 8 bases. The V gene's germline CDR1 is SGDLS and CDR2 YYNGEE. The CDR3 is 15 amino acids. J gave up 5 bases and V 3 bases, and 9 bases lay outside the gene matches. The CDR3 here is CASSETDRVFYGYTF. DNA for the CDR3: TGTGCCAGCAGCGAAACGGACAGGGTCTTTTATGGCTACACCTTC. The variable domain in full, completed from reference TRBV9 and TRBJ1-2, reads DSGVTQTPKHLITATGQRVTLRCSPRSGDLSVYWYQQSLDQGLQFLIQYYNGEERAKGNILERFSAQQFPDLHSELNLSSLELGDSALYFCASSETDRVFYGYTFGSGTRLTVV.

The chain joins TRBV2 to TRBJ2-7; D may be TRBD2 (5 bases). Trimming left V 9 bases short and J 0 bases short, with 12 bases between. The germline V gene encodes CDR1 SNHLY and CDR2 FYNNEI. This CDR3 has 13 residues. CDR3 sequence: CARDSRDSYEQYF. As DNA, the CDR3 is TGTGCCAGGGACTCAAGGGACTCCTACGAGCAGTACTTC.

The rearrangement links TRBV18 to TRBJ2-1, with D tentatively TRBD2 (5 bases). The V gene's germline CDR1 is KGHSH and CDR2 LQKENI. Trimming took off 0 bases at V and 7 bases at J, with 7 bases between the two ends. This CDR3 region has 13 residues. In DNA form, the CDR3 reads TGTGCCAGCTCACCACCTGGGAGTAATGAGCAGTTCTTC. Translated, it gives CASSPPGSNEQFF. Drawing the rest from reference TRBV18 and TRBJ2-1, the complete variable domain is NAGVMQNPRHLVRRRGQEARLRCSPMKGHSHVYWYRQLPEEGLKFMVYLQKENIIDESGMPKERFSAEFPKEGPSILRIQQVVRGDSAAYFCASSPPGSNEQFFGPGTRLTVL.

The genes are TRBV5-1 and TRBJ2-1, with 15 bases aligning to TRBD2. The CDR3 is made up of 15 amino acids. The J segment lost 6 bases and the V segment lost 4 bases, leaving 2 bases of the junction unmatched. Germline V CDR1 and CDR2: SGHRS, YFSETQ. CDR3 bases: TGCGCCAGCAGCGGACTAGCGGGAGGGCCCAATGAGCAGTTCTTC. Translating it yields CASSGLAGGPNEQFF.

J is TRBJ2-5 and V is TRBV30; perhaps TRBD2 as D (6 bases). This CDR3 is built from 16 residues. CDR1 is GTSNPN, CDR2 SVGIG, per germline (reference sequence). V was pared by 0 bases and J by 1 base, with 15 bases between. DNA for the CDR3: TGTGCCTGGAGTGTAGGGTGGCTAGCGTCCCAAGAGACCCAGTACTTC. This translates into CAWSVGWLASQETQYF.

The CDR3 sequence is CASSLPGGTSYEQYF. The CDR3 region has the DNA TGTGCCAGCAGCTTACCAGGGGGCACATCCTACGAGCAGTACTTC. J is TRBJ2-7 and V is TRBV5-8; 8 bases fit TRBD1. The germline V gene has CDR1 SGHTS and CDR2 YDEGEE. This CDR3 comprises 15 residues. With V trimmed by 2 bases and J by 1 base, 5 bases remained unmatched. Full variable domain (outside the CDR3, taken from reference TRBV5-8 and TRBJ2-7): EAGVTQSPTHLIKTRGQQATLRCSPISGHTSVYWYQQALGLGLQFLLWYDEGEERNRGNFPPRFSGRQFPNYSSELNVNALELEDSALYLCASSLPGGTSYEQYFGPGTRLTVT.

V usage is TRBV27 and J usage is TRBJ1-2, with 8 nucleotides matching TRBD1. CDR1 and CDR2 (germline): MNHEY, SMNVEV (reference sequence). The CDR3 is 18 residues long. After removal of 6 bases from V and 3 bases from J, the junction contained 18 bases not matched to a gene. CDR3 nucleotide sequence: TGTGCCAGCAGACCGGGGTATCCTGGGACAGGTTACGACTATGGCTACACCTTC. As protein: CASRPGYPGTGYDYGYTF.

The chain is built from TRBV6-1 and TRBJ2-1, with 10 nucleotides matching TRBD1. The V gene end was trimmed by 6 bases and the J gene end by 12 bases; junction bases not matched to a gene: 11. The germline V gene has CDR1 MNHNS and CDR2 SASEGT. This CDR3 has 14 residues. The CDR3 DNA reads TGTGCCAGCAGCTATGGACAGGGGGGACAGTGGCAGTTCTTC. Its translation is CASSYGQGGQWQFF.

In its sample, this clone was seen once. The gene calls are TRBV9 and TRBJ2-5; 8 nucleotides align to TRBD1. Trimming took 3 bases from V and 4 from J; bases not matched to a gene: 11. The CDR3 spans 16 residues. Germline V gene sequence: CDR1 SGDLS, CDR2 YYNGEE. The CDR3 coding sequence is TGTGCCAGCAGCGATCTCGGACAGGGTTGGCGAGAGACCCAGTACTTC. Its translation: CASSDLGQGWRETQYF.

J is TRBJ1-1 and V is TRBV5-4; maybe TRBD1 (5 bases). The ends were cut back, 3 bases at V and 2 bases at J, with 8 bases in the middle. The CDR3 runs 13 residues. Germline CDR1 is SGHNT and CDR2 is YYREEE (reference sequence). The CDR3 loop is CASSSRANTEAFF. The CDR3 coding sequence is TGTGCCAGCAGCTCCAGGGCAAACACTGAAGCTTTCTTT.

The chain carries TRBV6-6 and TRBJ1-5; the D is unclear. There are 14 residues in the CDR3. Germline V gene data show CDR1 as MNHNY and CDR2 as SVGAGI (reference sequence). The germline V and J ends were trimmed by 4 bases and 5 bases, with 12 bases remaining between them. The CDR3 DNA sequence: TGTGCCAGCAGTTCGACGGGGTTGCATCAGCCCCAGCATTTT. Protein sequence: CASSSTGLHQPQHF.

The chain recombines TRBV2 with TRBJ1-2, with 7 bases identical to TRBD1. In germline, CDR1 is SNHLY, CDR2 FYNNEI. The CDR3 loop spans 15 amino acids. With 7 bases clipped from V and 2 bases from J, the junction kept 10 bases outside the gene matches. The CDR3 nucleotides are TGTGCCAGCACGGTAAACAGGGGTACCAACTATGGCTACACCTTC. The encoded protein is CASTVNRGTNYGYTF.

The chain recombines TRBV29-1 with TRBJ1-1; tentatively, D is TRBD1 (6 bases). The germline V gene encodes CDR1 SQVTM and CDR2 ANQGSEA. CDR3 size: 12 residues. Trimming cost V 7 bases and J 1 base, with 10 bases left between them. CDR3 residues: CSAQTGNTEAFF. CDR3 in DNA: TGCAGCGCCCAGACAGGGAACACTGAAGCTTTCTTT.

V is TRBV19 and J is TRBJ2-1; 13 bases map to TRBD2. With 6 bases clipped from V and 0 bases from J, the junction kept 5 bases outside the gene matches. The V gene's germline CDR1 is LNHDA and CDR2 SQIVND (reference sequence). The CDR3 loop spans 17 amino acids. CDR3 region: CASRWRTSGSSYNEQFF. The CDR3 DNA reads TGTGCCAGTAGATGGAGGACTAGCGGGAGCTCCTACAATGAGCAGTTCTTC.

This clone was observed a handful of times. The chain combines TRBV2 with TRBJ2-7, with 9 bases fitting TRBD1. Germline V gives CDR1 SNHLY, CDR2 FYNNEI. The V gene end was trimmed by 6 bases and the J gene end by 0 bases; junction bases not matched to a gene: 6. This CDR3 is built from 15 residues. The CDR3 region has the DNA TGTGCCAGCAGCGGACAGGGGACGATCTCCTACGAGCAGTACTTC. This encodes CASSGQGTISYEQYF.

The chain combines TRBV2 with TRBJ1-2, with D maybe TRBD1 (5 bases). The CDR3 is made up of 12 amino acids. V was shortened by 11 bases and J by 1 base, with 11 bases between the two germline ends. Germline CDR1 SNHLY, CDR2 FYNNEI. The CDR3 nucleotides read TGTGCCCTCGGGGGGAATAACTATGGCTACACCTTC. Its protein product is CALGGNNYGYTF.

Turning to this clone: This sample includes further DNA sequences coding for the same CDR3. V usage is TRBV18 and J usage is TRBJ1-1, with TRBD1 as a possible D gene (6 bases). Germline CDR1 reads KGHSH; CDR2 reads LQKENI. Trimming took 3 bases from V and 3 from J, leaving 8 bases between them. The CDR3 spans 13 residues. The CDR3 region is CASSPRQDTEAFF. In DNA form, the CDR3 reads TGTGCCAGCTCACCGAGACAGGACACTGAAGCTTTCTTT.

This sequence joins TRBV19 and TRBJ2-1, with 9 nucleotides matching TRBD1. The CDR3 has 15 residues. The V gene's germline CDR1 is LNHDA and CDR2 SQIVND (reference sequence). With V trimmed by 3 bases and J by 4 bases, 4 bases remained unmatched. Here the CDR3 reads CASSIMGQGYNEQFF. DNA of the CDR3: TGTGCCAGTAGTATCATGGGACAGGGATACAATGAGCAGTTCTTC.

This clone was seen just once. The V gene is TRBV19, the J gene TRBJ1-4; TRBD1 aligns across 7 bases. The junction had 4 bases not matched to a gene; V was cut back by 7 bases and J by 5 bases. Germline values: CDR1 LNHDA, CDR2 SQIVND (reference sequence). The CDR3 is 13 residues long. CDR3 in amino acids: CASTGQLNEKLFF. Written as DNA, the CDR3 is TGTGCCAGTACGGGACAGTTGAATGAAAAACTGTTTTTT.

This clone was recorded once. The chain recombines TRBV6-5 with TRBJ2-2; D remains ambiguous. Trimming took 3 bases from V and 6 from J, leaving 8 bases between them. This CDR3 comprises 13 residues. The germline V gene has CDR1 MNHEY and CDR2 SVGAGI. The DNA for the CDR3 is TGTGCCAGCAGTTATGGTAGTCCCGGGGAGCTGTTTTTT. Protein sequence: CASSYGSPGELFF.

A single count supports this clone. The V call is TRBV2, the J call TRBJ1-6; 8 bases agree with TRBD1. Trimming took 5 bases from V and 7 from J; bases not matched to a gene: 7. Germline assignment: CDR1 SNHLY and CDR2 FYNNEI. CDR3 size: 15 residues. The CDR3 bases are TGTGCCAGCAGTCAGGACAGGGTCCGCAATTCACCCCTCCACTTT. Its protein is CASSQDRVRNSPLHF. The whole variable domain, filled in from reference TRBV2 and TRBJ1-6, reads EPEVTQTPSHQVTQMGQEVILRCVPISNHLYFYWYRQILGQKVEFLVSFYNNEISEKSEIFDDQFSVERPDGSNFTLKIRSTKLEDSAMYFCASSQDRVRNSPLHFGNGTRLTVT.

This chain uses TRBV5-4 with TRBJ2-1, with D possibly matching TRBD1 (5 bases). Germline V CDR1 and CDR2: SGHNT, YYREEE (reference sequence). The V and J ends lost 6 bases and 3 bases respectively, with 13 bases between them. The CDR3 loop spans 14 amino acids. CDR3 sequence reads: CASNGKDSYNEQFF. CDR3 nucleotide sequence: TGTGCCAGCAACGGAAAAGACAGCTACAATGAGCAGTTCTTC. The full variable domain, with the rest looked up from reference TRBV5-4 and TRBJ2-1, is ETGVTQSPTHLIKTRGQQVTLRCSSQSGHNTVSWYQQALGQGPQFIFQYYREEENGRGNFPPRFSGLQFPNYSSELNVNALELDDSALYLCASNGKDSYNEQFFGPGTRLTVL.

This chain joins TRBV7-6 and TRBJ2-6; 8 bases are shared with TRBD1. The CDR3 has 20 residues. Germline V gene sequence: CDR1 SGHVS, CDR2 FNYEAQ. J lost 4 bases, V lost 0 bases, and 14 bases had no gene match. The CDR3 region is CASSLAYAGGVLTGANVLTF. The CDR3 coding sequence is TGTGCCAGCAGCTTAGCGTATGCAGGGGGCGTTCTTACGGGGGCCAACGTCCTGACTTTC.

The CDR3 is CASSLANSVDEQFF. The CDR3 DNA is TGTGCCAGCAGCTTAGCGAACTCCGTCGATGAGCAGTTCTTC. This chain links TRBV11-1 with TRBJ2-1; D not certain. The CDR3 totals 14 residues. The V gene lost 0 bases and the J gene lost 8 bases, with 11 bases spanning the gap. Germline assignment: CDR1 SGHAT and CDR2 FQDESV (reference sequence).

V is TRBV2 and J is TRBJ1-2, with TRBD1 matching over 8 bases. V shed 5 bases and J 4 bases; nucleotides not matched to a gene: 3. CDR1 is SNHLY and CDR2 is FYNNEI in the germline V gene. This CDR3 contains 13 residues. The CDR3 DNA reads TGTGCCAGCAGTTCGGGACAGGTCTATGGCTACACCTTC. It specifies CASSSGQVYGYTF.

This clone was counted a few times. The V gene is TRBV25-1, the J gene TRBJ2-7; 9 bases align to TRBD2. Germline values: CDR1 MGHDK, CDR2 SYGVNS. J gave up 6 bases and V 3 bases, and 6 bases lay outside the gene matches. CDR3 length: 14 residues. The chain's CDR3 is CASSDPRGGSEQYF. The CDR3 region has the DNA TGTGCCAGCAGTGACCCGCGGGGGGGGTCCGAGCAGTACTTC.

The chain has TRBV18 and TRBJ2-5, with no clear D. This CDR3 spans 15 amino acids. Germline V gene lookup returns CDR1 KGHSH and CDR2 LQKENI. The V end lost 1 base, the J end lost 1 base, and 10 bases lay between the germline ends. DNA for the CDR3: TGTGCCAGCTCACCACTAAACAGCCTCCAAGAGACCCAGTACTTC. Translating gives CASSPLNSLQETQYF. Complete variable domain (other parts from reference TRBV18 and TRBJ2-5): NAGVMQNPRHLVRRRGQEARLRCSPMKGHSHVYWYRQLPEEGLKFMVYLQKENIIDESGMPKERFSAEFPKEGPSILRIQQVVRGDSAAYFCASSPLNSLQETQYFGPGTRLLVL.

This clone has a handful of counts. The CDR3 region has the DNA TGTGCCAGCAGTTACCAATTCGGGACAGTCTATGGCTACACCTTC. Translated: CASSYQFGTVYGYTF. The chain employs TRBV6-6 and TRBJ1-2, with 7 bases lining up with TRBD1. This CDR3 spans 15 amino acids. The V and J ends lost 2 bases and 4 bases, in that order; junction bases with no gene match: 7. Per germline, CDR1 MNHNY and CDR2 SVGAGI (reference sequence).

The chain is built from TRBV5-5 and TRBJ1-1, with D unclear. Germline assignment: CDR1 SGHKS and CDR2 YYEKEE (reference sequence). There are 13 residues in the CDR3. V lost 4 bases and J 1 base, leaving 8 bases between the germline ends. The CDR3 spells CASSPRQNTEAFF. CDR3 sequence (DNA): TGTGCCAGCAGCCCCCGACAGAACACTGAAGCTTTCTTT.

V and J are TRBV29-1 and TRBJ2-1; a weak D match, TRBD2 (5 bases). The V end was cut by 4 bases, the J end by 9 bases, with 10 bases between. CDR3 size: 11 residues. CDR1 is SQVTM and CDR2 is ANQGSEA in the germline V gene. For the CDR3, the DNA is TGCAGCGTTGGAGGGCCGTCTGAGCAGTTCTTC. Translation gives CSVGGPSEQFF.

The genes are TRBV5-4 and TRBJ2-5; 15 bases line up with TRBD2. The CDR3 is 15 residues long. V dropped 4 bases and J dropped 10; count of bases not matched to a gene: 8. CDR1 is SGHNT and CDR2 is YYREEE in the germline V gene (reference sequence). The CDR3 sequence: CASSDGTSGRMGQYF. CDR3 sequence (DNA): TGTGCCAGCAGCGACGGGACTAGCGGGAGGATGGGCCAGTACTTC.

The V call is TRBV29-1, the J call TRBJ2-1; maybe TRBD1 (7 bases). Per the germline V gene, CDR1 is SQVTM and CDR2 is ANQGSEA. V was pared by 6 bases and J by 2 bases, with 11 bases between. The CDR3 totals 13 residues. The CDR3 is CSVQGGTYNEQFF. In DNA form, the CDR3 reads TGCAGCGTCCAGGGGGGCACCTACAATGAGCAGTTCTTC.